The 15 T cell receptor beta chains reported below all come from one sample, sequenced in a study of cytomegalovirus exposure and HLA in healthy donors. The PCR had 60 Vbeta and 13 Jbeta primers. Assay: immunoSEQ multiplex PCR; the TCRdb copy retains only in-frame clones and omits some. The repertoire has 100,000 to 150,000 clones, 70% to 80% of them found once; the top ten carry 1.8%. Sample: PBMCs. The receptor set was obtained from a woman between 50 and 59 years old in good health and CMV-seronegative.

The chain carries TRBV7-9 and TRBJ2-3; 7 nucleotides agree with TRBD2. Germline loops: CDR1 SEHNR, CDR2 FQNEAQ (reference sequence). J gave up 4 bases and V 4 bases, and 5 bases lay outside the gene matches. The CDR3 consists of 14 residues. CDR3 region: CASSSGLGPDTQYF. CDR3 bases: TGTGCCAGCAGCTCTGGACTAGGACCAGATACGCAGTATTTT.

The CDR3 region has the DNA TGTGCCAGCAGCACCGAGGACGGCGCGGGCTACAATGAGCAGTTCTTC. Translation: CASSTEDGAGYNEQFF. The rearrangement links TRBV9 to TRBJ2-1; D is perhaps TRBD2 (5 bases). Germline-derived CDR1 and CDR2 are SGDLS and YYNGEE. Trimming took 4 bases from V and 3 from J, leaving 17 bases between them. The CDR3 has 16 amino acids.

The chain combines TRBV15 with TRBJ1-5; the D is unclear. Trimming left V 5 bases short and J 5 bases short, with 16 bases between. CDR1 is LNHNV and CDR2 is YYDKDF in the germline V gene (reference sequence). The CDR3 spans 15 residues. The CDR3 region has the DNA TGTGCCACCAGCGCAGGACCGCTGAGGGATCAGCCCCAGCATTTT. It yields the protein CATSAGPLRDQPQHF.

This clone has just a few counts. The chain is built from TRBV5-6 and TRBJ2-7; 8 nucleotides align to TRBD1. Germline CDR1 and CDR2: SGHDT and YYEEEE. The CDR3 has 14 residues. Trimming cost V 2 bases and J 4 bases; bases outside gene matches: 5. The CDR3 bases are TGTGCCAGCAGCTTTTTTAGGACAGGGTACGAGCAGTACGTC. It is translated as CASSFFRTGYEQYV.

The chain combines TRBV4-1 with TRBJ2-7, with 7 bases matching TRBD1. From germline, CDR1 is MGHRA and CDR2 YSYEKL. This CDR3 region has 14 residues. Trimming cost V 0 bases and J 5 bases; bases outside gene matches: 4. CDR3 loop: CASSQDRGGDEQYV. The CDR3 DNA reads as TGCGCCAGCAGCCAAGATAGAGGGGGCGACGAGCAGTACGTC.

The CDR3 nucleotides read TGCGCCAGCAGCCAAGATCCGCCCGACGGGAGGCCCTACAATGAGCAGTTCTTC. Protein: CASSQDPPDGRPYNEQFF. The genes are TRBV4-3 and TRBJ2-1; TRBD2 agrees at 7 bases. Germline V CDR1 and CDR2: LGHNA, YSLEER. J lost 2 bases, V lost 0 bases, and 10 bases had no gene match. CDR3 size: 18 residues.

CDR3 DNA sequence: TGTGCCAGCACCCGGGACAGGGGTCACGGCACTGAAGCTTTCTTT. This gives the protein CASTRDRGHGTEAFF. The rearrangement joins TRBV6-6 to TRBJ1-1, with 10 bases identical to TRBD1. Looked up from germline, CDR1 is MNHNY and CDR2 is SVGAGI (reference sequence). This CDR3 comprises 15 residues. V lost 7 bases to trimming and J lost 4 bases; unmatched junction nucleotides: 9.

The DNA of the CDR3 is TGTGCCAGCAGCCCCCCCCTTGGACTAGGTGGGGCCGGGGAGCTGTTTTTT. The encoded protein is CASSPPLGLGGAGELFF. The chain has TRBV7-2 and TRBJ2-2; 7 bases agree with TRBD2. This CDR3 region has 17 residues. CDR1 is SGHTA, CDR2 FQGNSA, per germline. The V and J ends lost 5 bases and 6 bases, in that order; junction bases with no gene match: 15.

This chain uses TRBV30 with TRBJ1-3; possibly TRBD1 for D (6 bases). Germline V gene lookup returns CDR1 GTSNPN and CDR2 SVGIG (reference sequence). Trimming pared 3 bases from V and 1 base from J, leaving 10 bases between. The CDR3 is 14 residues long. The CDR3 bases are TGTGCCTGGAGCCAGGGGCCTTCTGGAAACACCATATATTTT. Translation: CAWSQGPSGNTIYF.

This clone has just a few counts. The chain carries TRBV6-1 and TRBJ2-7; no reliable D call. The length of the CDR3 is 15 residues. V dropped 1 base and J dropped 4 bases, with 14 bases sitting between them. Germline CDR1 MNHNS, CDR2 SASEGT. This CDR3 is CASSEEYRVWYEQYV. Written as DNA, the CDR3 is TGTGCCAGCAGTGAAGAATACCGGGTTTGGTACGAGCAGTACGTC.

The chain uses TRBV30 and TRBJ2-5, with D perhaps matching TRBD2 (6 bases). Per the germline V gene, CDR1 is GTSNPN and CDR2 is SVGIG (reference sequence). The CDR3 extends over 12 amino acids. Trimming stripped 4 bases from V and 4 bases from J, with 10 bases between. CDR3 nucleotide sequence: TGTGCCTGGAACGGGGGAGGAGAGACCCAGTACTTC. Translation: CAWNGGGETQYF.

This clone was found once. The V and J genes are TRBV5-1 and TRBJ2-1; 9 bases are shared with TRBD2. Trimming at V came to 2 bases and at J to 6 bases, leaving 6 bases not matched to a gene. CDR3 length: 15 residues. The germline gives CDR1 SGHRS, CDR2 YFSETQ. The DNA of the CDR3 is TGCGCCAGCAGCTTAAACCTAGCGGGGAGCAATGAGCAGTTCTTC. It specifies CASSLNLAGSNEQFF. Combining the CDR3 with reference TRBV5-1 and TRBJ2-1 gives the whole variable domain KAGVTQTPRYLIKTRGQQVTLSCSPISGHRSVSWYQQTPGQGLQFLFEYFSETQRNKGNFPGRFSGRQFSNSRSEMNVSTLELGDSALYLCASSLNLAGSNEQFFGPGTRLTVL.

The chain couples TRBV10-2 to TRBJ2-5; 8 bases line up with TRBD2. The germline V gene encodes CDR1 WSHSY and CDR2 SAAADI. The CDR3 spans 17 residues. V dropped 6 bases and J dropped 3; count of bases not matched to a gene: 15. Here the CDR3 DNA reads TGCGCCAGCAGCGCTCTCCTACCCGCGGGAGGCGAAGAGACCCAGTACTTC. Protein: CASSALLPAGGEETQYF.

The gene calls are TRBV7-2 and TRBJ1-2; 7 nucleotides match TRBD1. Trimming took 5 bases from V and 8 from J; bases not matched to a gene: 8. The CDR3 is made up of 13 amino acids. The germline V gene encodes CDR1 SGHTA and CDR2 FQGNSA. The CDR3 sequence: CASSQGQARGYTF. CDR3 sequence (DNA): TGTGCCAGCAGCCAAGGACAGGCTCGAGGCTACACCTTC.

This clone appeared a single time. The chain has TRBV6-6 and TRBJ2-5, with TRBD2 matching over 7 bases. The J call is uncertain, as TRBJ2-7 better fits the DNA end. The CDR3 is made up of 14 amino acids. The germline gives CDR1 MNHNY, CDR2 SVGAGI (reference sequence). Here the CDR3 reads CASSYSKRDYEQYF. The CDR3 nucleotides read TGTGCCAGCAGTTACTCAAAGCGGGACTACGAGCAGTACTTC.